This T cell receptor (beta chain) was obtained from a study of blood T cell repertoires in COVID-19. Assay: immunoSEQ multiplex PCR; the TCRdb copy retains only in-frame clones and omits some. The sample carries more than 85,000 clones, more than 80% recorded once. The V gene's germline CDR1 is LGHNA and CDR2 YSLEER. This CDR3 region has 18 residues. J gave up 5 bases and V 0 bases, and 9 bases lay outside the gene matches. Input material: peripheral blood. This chain links TRBV4-3 with TRBJ1-6, with 8 bases that match TRBD1. The sequence came from a human donor in a cohort sampled during active COVID-19. CDR3 DNA: TGCGCCAGCAGCCAAGAAAGACAGGGGCCGTACAATAATTCACCCCTCCACTTT. It specifies CASSQERQGPYNNSPLHF.